This T cell receptor (beta chain) was captured in a study of CD8 T cells in Susac syndrome. The RNA input was roughly 0.45 to 1 ug, and it was reverse transcribed with random hexamers. TCRdb fed the immunoSEQ multiplex PCR reads into MiXCR, producing one record per CDR3 protein. In the table there are approximately 200,000 distinct CDR3 sequences, more than 85% of which are singletons. Patients with stable or active relapsing-remitting disease, all of them treatment-naive, made up the multiple sclerosis controls. The authors negatively isolated CD8+ and CD4+ T cells and FACS-enriched TEMRA cells. The V end lost 10 bases, the J end lost 6 bases, and 8 bases lay between the germline ends. The CDR3 length is 10 residues. Looked up from germline, CDR1 is MGHDK and CDR2 is SYGVNS.

The receptor was isolated from a human donor with multiple sclerosis. The chain recombines TRBV25-1 with TRBJ2-3; D gene uncertain. Sequencing input: CD4+ T cells from PBMCs. The CDR3: CATREDTQYF. In DNA form, the CDR3 reads TGTGCCACGAGAGAGGATACGCAGTATTTT.